Shown below are 24 T cell receptor beta chains from a single sample sequenced in a study of blood T cell repertoires in COVID-19 (dated by TCRdb to about 2020). To prepare the library, the immunoSEQ multiplex PCR assay was applied. TCRdb mirrors the immuneACCESS table, restricted to in-frame sequences. Some clones are absent from its copies; in checked studies, under half trace to an unresolved V gene, and the reason for the others is unknown. This sample has 130,000 to 150,000 clones in its table, and about 84% of those were observed once. The top ten clones comprise under 9.5% of the sample. The sequencing input was peripheral blood. The receptors were gathered from an elderly woman in a cohort sampled during active or convalescent COVID-19.

A remark on this clone: Distinct nucleotide sequences in the sample also encode this CDR3. The rearrangement joins TRBV19 to TRBJ2-2; TRBD2 agrees at 9 bases. Germline V gives CDR1 LNHDA, CDR2 SQIVND (reference sequence). V gave up 10 bases and J gave up 0 bases; unmatched junction bases: 6. The CDR3 is 15 amino acids. This CDR3 reads CATSQRGANTGELFF. DNA of the CDR3: TGTGCCACCAGCCAGCGGGGGGCGAACACCGGGGAGCTGTTTTTT.

The chain employs TRBV5-1 and TRBJ1-1; D might be TRBD1 (5 bases). The ends were cut back, 7 bases at V and 4 bases at J, with 14 bases in the middle. The CDR3 has 13 amino acids. Germline CDR1 and CDR2: SGHRS and YFSETQ. The CDR3 spells CASQGQDGTEAFF. CDR3 nucleotide sequence: TGCGCCAGCCAAGGACAAGATGGCACTGAAGCTTTCTTT.

The rearrangement links TRBV15 to TRBJ1-2; TRBD1 might be the D (6 bases). CDR3 length equals 15 residues. V dropped 1 base and J dropped 4 bases, with 13 bases sitting between them. Looked up from germline, CDR1 is LNHNV and CDR2 is YYDKDF (reference sequence). CDR3 nucleotides: TGTGCCACCAGCAGAGGTCAACAGGGAACCTATGGCTACACCTTC. Translating it yields CATSRGQQGTYGYTF. Full variable domain (rest looked up from reference TRBV15 and TRBJ1-2): DAMVIQNPRYQVTQFGKPVTLSCSQTLNHNVMYWYQQKSSQAPKLLFHYYDKDFNNEADTPDNFQSRRPNTSFCFLDIRSPGLGDTAMYLCATSRGQQGTYGYTFGSGTRLTVV.

On this clone itself: The junction differs from germline at one of its ends, possibly a read error. The V call is TRBV2, the J call TRBJ1-1, with TRBD1 identical over 7 bases. The germline V gene encodes CDR1 SNHLY and CDR2 FYNNEI. This CDR3 has 15 residues. This chain's CDR3 is CASREPGGRNTETFF. The CDR3 region has the DNA TGTGCCAGCAGAGAACCAGGGGGACGGAACACTGAAACTTTCTTT.

This clone was counted only a few times. The chain links TRBV29-1 to TRBJ2-4, with TRBD2 matching over 9 bases. CDR3 size: 12 residues. After removal of 7 bases from V and 11 bases from J, the junction contained 9 bases not matched to a gene. CDR1 is SQVTM, CDR2 ANQGSEA, per germline. The CDR3 DNA is TGCAGCGCCGCCTTTAGCGGGGGCGTTCAGTACTTC. Translated, it gives CSAAFSGGVQYF.

This chain connects TRBV19 to TRBJ2-2, with 11 bases matching TRBD2. The CDR3 is 18 residues long. Trimming cost V 2 bases and J 1 base; bases outside gene matches: 6. Germline assignment: CDR1 LNHDA and CDR2 SQIVND (reference sequence). The CDR3 sequence is CASSISPGLAGNTGELFF. CDR3 nucleotides: TGTGCCAGTAGTATATCCCCTGGACTAGCGGGGAACACCGGGGAGCTGTTTTTT.

The chain recombines TRBV5-1 with TRBJ2-2; D is uncertain. The V end lost 0 bases, the J end lost 0 bases, and 12 bases lay between the germline ends. The germline V gene has CDR1 SGHRS and CDR2 YFSETQ. This CDR3 has 17 amino acids. The CDR3 bases are TGCGCCAGCAGCTTGGTCCCTACCGGAGCGAACACCGGGGAGCTGTTTTTT. It encodes CASSLVPTGANTGELFF.

V gene TRBV6-4 combines with J gene TRBJ2-6, with 13 bases matching TRBD2. This CDR3 is built from 19 residues. Unmatched junction bases numbered 13, after V lost 6 bases and J lost 5 bases. Per germline, CDR1 MRHNA and CDR2 SNTAGT. The CDR3 sequence is CASRGTSGDETLWANVLTF. CDR3 nucleotide sequence: TGTGCCAGCAGAGGGACTAGCGGGGATGAGACTCTCTGGGCCAACGTCCTGACTTTC.

The CDR3 nucleotides read TGTGCCAGCAGCCGGGACCCGGGGGGGAGTACAGGTGAGCAGTTCTTC. Protein product: CASSRDPGGSTGEQFF. The rearrangement uses TRBV7-9 and TRBJ2-1; 8 bases are shared with TRBD2. Germline V gives CDR1 SEHNR, CDR2 FQNEAQ (reference sequence). V shed 5 bases, J shed 9 bases, and the junction held 15 bases outside the gene matches. The CDR3 is made up of 16 amino acids.

The chain combines TRBV7-6 with TRBJ1-3; maybe TRBD1 (5 bases). V lost 1 base to trimming and J lost 0 bases, with 13 bases between them. Per the germline V gene, CDR1 is SGHVS and CDR2 is FNYEAQ. This CDR3 contains 17 residues. CDR3 nucleotide sequence: TGTGCCAGCAGCTTAGGATCCGGGGGGACCTCTGGAAACACCATATATTTT. Protein sequence: CASSLGSGGTSGNTIYF. Filled out from reference TRBV7-6 and TRBJ1-3, the complete variable domain reads GAGVSQSPRYKVTKRGQDVALRCDPISGHVSLYWYRQALGQGPEFLTYFNYEAQQDKSGLPNDRFSAERPEGSISTLTIQRTEQRDSAMYRCASSLGSGGTSGNTIYFGEGSWLTVV.

This chain joins TRBV2 and TRBJ1-4; 7 bases align to TRBD1. After removal of 3 bases from V and 8 bases from J, the junction contained 3 bases not matched to a gene. CDR3 length: 13 residues. CDR1 is SNHLY, CDR2 FYNNEI, per germline. CDR3 DNA: TGTGCCAGCAGTGACTTGACAGGGGAAAAACTGTTTTTT. This codes for CASSDLTGEKLFF.

The V and J genes are TRBV19 and TRBJ1-2; no definite D call. The germline V gene encodes CDR1 LNHDA and CDR2 SQIVND (reference sequence). The CDR3 covers 14 residues. V dropped 9 bases and J dropped 2 bases, with 16 bases sitting between them. The CDR3 protein is CASAADTRNYGYTF. CDR3 in DNA: TGTGCCAGCGCGGCGGATACAAGGAACTATGGCTACACCTTC.

The chain joins TRBV6-5 to TRBJ2-1; 7 nucleotides agree with TRBD1. Trimming took 6 bases from V and 5 from J; bases not matched to a gene: 7. This CDR3 comprises 14 residues. CDR1 MNHEY and CDR2 SVGAGI come from the germline V gene. CDR3: CASSDRDRNNEQFF. The CDR3 nucleotides are TGTGCCAGCAGCGACCGGGACAGAAACAATGAGCAGTTCTTC.

The chain uses TRBV24-1 and TRBJ1-2; weak D call: TRBD1 (5 bases). The CDR3 runs to 18 residues. The V end was cut by 1 base, the J end by 4 bases, with 21 bases between. Germline assignment: CDR1 KGHDR and CDR2 SFDVKD. CDR3 coding DNA: TGTGCCACCAGTGATTTCCGTATCGGGACTGGACGGACCTATGGCTACACCTTC. This sequence encodes CATSDFRIGTGRTYGYTF.

The V gene is TRBV7-9, the J gene TRBJ2-3; 10 bases match TRBD2. Trimming cost V 5 bases and J 6 bases; bases outside gene matches: 8. CDR1 and CDR2 from the germline V gene are SEHNR and FQNEAQ (reference sequence). This CDR3 has 15 amino acids. CDR3 coding DNA: TGTGCCAGCAGCCGACTAGCGGGCGGACAGGATACGCAGTATTTT. Protein: CASSRLAGGQDTQYF.

The chain joins TRBV7-8 to TRBJ2-7, with TRBD2 matching 9 bases. Germline V gene data show CDR1 as SGHVS and CDR2 as FQNEAQ. This CDR3 has 13 residues. With V trimmed by 6 bases and J by 4 bases, 4 bases remained unmatched. Here the CDR3 DNA reads TGTGCCAGCAGTCTAGCGGGGACATACGAGCAGTACTTC. Protein product: CASSLAGTYEQYF.

The genes are TRBV30 and TRBJ2-7, with 9 bases lining up with TRBD2. Germline loops: CDR1 GTSNPN, CDR2 SVGIG (reference sequence). CDR3 length: 17 residues. Unmatched junction bases numbered 14, after V lost 2 bases and J lost 3 bases. The CDR3 sequence: CAWSQTSAGLAVYEQYF. For the CDR3, the DNA is TGTGCCTGGAGTCAAACGAGTGCGGGACTAGCAGTCTACGAGCAGTACTTC.

This clone has ten or more counts. The J gene is TRBJ2-5, the V gene TRBV4-3; 11 bases are a match to TRBD1. This CDR3 region has 15 residues. Unmatched junction bases numbered 6, after V lost 4 bases and J lost 5 bases. Germline V CDR1 and CDR2: LGHNA, YSLEER. The CDR3 region has the DNA TGCGCCAGCAGCCCTTTCGGGACAGGGGGTGAGACCCAGTACTTC. This codes for CASSPFGTGGETQYF.

The CDR3 region has the DNA TGTGCCAGCAGTTTATTCCACAGGACGAACACTGAAGCTTTCTTT. This codes for CASSLFHRTNTEAFF. The rearrangement links TRBV27 to TRBJ1-1; the D gene is possibly TRBD1 (5 bases). V lost 1 base and J 1 base, leaving 10 bases between the germline ends. From germline, CDR1 is MNHEY and CDR2 SMNVEV (reference sequence). The CDR3 spans 15 residues.

This clone has only a few counts. DNA of the CDR3: TGTGCCAGCAGCCCGCGGACTAGCTTCGGGGAGCTGTTTTTT. This codes for CASSPRTSFGELFF. The chain joins TRBV3-1 (or the pseudogene TRBV3-2) to TRBJ2-2; 8 bases match TRBD2. V lost 4 bases and J lost 7; bases outside the gene matches: 5. The germline gives CDR1 LGHDT, CDR2 YNNKEL (reference sequence). CDR3 length equals 14 residues.

In this sample, this clone turned up once. This rearrangement joins TRBV7-2 to TRBJ2-7; tentatively, D is TRBD2 (6 bases). V dropped 1 base and J dropped 1 base, with 14 bases sitting between them. This CDR3 comprises 16 residues. Germline V lookup: CDR1 SGHTA, CDR2 FQGNSA. This CDR3 reads CASSLGGTLVSYEQYF. The CDR3 region has the DNA TGTGCCAGCAGCTTAGGAGGGACTCTCGTTTCCTACGAGCAGTACTTC.

This clone has a single count. The rearrangement uses TRBV29-1 and TRBJ2-7; 9 nucleotides line up with TRBD2. V trimming: 3 bases; J trimming: 5 bases; junction bases outside the gene matches: 2. CDR1 and CDR2 from the germline V gene are SQVTM and ANQGSEA. The CDR3 spans 12 residues. The CDR3 spells CSVDLAGNEQYF. The CDR3 coding sequence is TGCAGCGTTGATCTAGCGGGGAACGAGCAGTACTTC.

Concerning this clone: Compared with germline, one end of the junction differs, possibly owing to a read error. The chain has TRBV5-4 and TRBJ2-5; D is possibly TRBD2 (7 bases). Germline-derived CDR1 and CDR2 are SGHNT and YYREEE (reference sequence). The CDR3 totals 12 residues. The CDR3 protein is CASSTQEGGGHF. Written as DNA, the CDR3 is TGTGCCAGCAGCACCCAAGAAGGGGGGGGACACTTC.

The rearrangement uses TRBV28 and TRBJ1-1; 8 bases line up with TRBD1. V trimming: 5 bases; J trimming: 8 bases; junction bases outside the gene matches: 4. The CDR3 is made up of 12 amino acids. CDR1 is MDHEN, CDR2 SYDVKM, per germline. The DNA for the CDR3 is TGTGCCAGCAGTCTACGGACAGGGGAAGCTTTCTTT. The encoded protein is CASSLRTGEAFF.